A selection of T cell receptor beta chains follows, all from one sample in a study of identical twins. TCRdb itself ran the 5' RACE reads through MiXCR, one entry per CDR3 protein. The sample has under 900,000 distinct CDR3 sequences; about 18% are singletons. The same data also contributed to another study, on T cells expressing NK-cell markers.

Source material: PBMCs. These receptors all stem from a woman aged 18-29 years in good health. The CDR3 runs from the conserved cysteine through the conserved F or W.

J | V | CDR3
TRBJ1-2 | TRBV6-5 | CASSYPDRGKLVEGYTF
TRBJ2-1 | TRBV12-3/TRBV12-4 | CASSSGGRNEQFF
TRBJ2-1 | TRBV12-3/TRBV12-4 | CASILGSNEQFF
TRBJ1-6 | TRBV6-1 | CASSPGTKKENSPLHF
TRBJ2-7 | TRBV12-3/TRBV12-4 | CASSSGHEQYF
TRBJ2-4 | TRBV12-3/TRBV12-4 | CASSYRRTGAENIQYF
TRBJ1-5 | TRBV7-9 | CASSSTGGKQPQHF
TRBJ2-2 | TRBV20-1 | CSARTSASNTGELFF
TRBJ2-3 | TRBV5-1 | CASSLGLLASTDTQYF
TRBJ2-3 | TRBV15 | CATSRKRGLNTQYF
TRBJ2-3 | TRBV9 | CASSEGPSTDTQYF
TRBJ2-7 | TRBV7-9 | CASSPQRYEQYF
TRBJ2-3 | TRBV25-1 | CASSEQFGDTQYF
TRBJ2-1 | TRBV5-1 | CASGTGQGTGYNEQFF
TRBJ2-5 | TRBV6-2/TRBV6-3 | CASSSGSETQYF
TRBJ2-2 | TRBV6-1 | CASPADTGELFF
TRBJ2-1 | TRBV29-1 | CSALRQGIYNEQFF
TRBJ2-1 | TRBV15 | CATSRGGGYNEQFF
TRBJ1-1 | TRBV20-1 | CSARAGRENTEAFF
TRBJ1-5 | TRBV7-9 | CASSLVSGGPQHF
TRBJ2-1 | TRBV5-1 | CASSLVTGVLYNEQFF
TRBJ2-7 | TRBV12-3/TRBV12-4 | CASSLALSGYEQYF
TRBJ2-1 | TRBV20-1 | CSARAVLAGPLYNEQFF
TRBJ2-1 | TRBV7-9 | CASSLSESSKFF
TRBJ1-1 | TRBV12-3/TRBV12-4 | CASSLVRGPGGTEAFF
TRBJ2-7 | TRBV7-9 | CASSLPDRGDLNEQYF
TRBJ2-3 | TRBV5-6 | CASSYVPPGRTDTQYF
TRBJ2-5 | TRBV20-1 | CSAGGGLAGGTVVEETQYF
TRBJ2-7 | TRBV20-1 | CSARAQGSPYEQYF
TRBJ1-3 | TRBV15 | CATARGRNRNTIYF
TRBJ2-4 | TRBV12-3/TRBV12-4 | CASSVGFGNIQYF
TRBJ2-3 | TRBV6-1 | CASRSRTDTQYF
TRBJ1-3 | TRBV6-6 | CASSPLSNTIYF
TRBJ2-5 | TRBV20-1 | CSATPTSGREETQYF
TRBJ1-1 | TRBV20-1 | CSAPLRQGAFF
TRBJ1-2 | TRBV20-1 | CSGVGQGGNYGYTF